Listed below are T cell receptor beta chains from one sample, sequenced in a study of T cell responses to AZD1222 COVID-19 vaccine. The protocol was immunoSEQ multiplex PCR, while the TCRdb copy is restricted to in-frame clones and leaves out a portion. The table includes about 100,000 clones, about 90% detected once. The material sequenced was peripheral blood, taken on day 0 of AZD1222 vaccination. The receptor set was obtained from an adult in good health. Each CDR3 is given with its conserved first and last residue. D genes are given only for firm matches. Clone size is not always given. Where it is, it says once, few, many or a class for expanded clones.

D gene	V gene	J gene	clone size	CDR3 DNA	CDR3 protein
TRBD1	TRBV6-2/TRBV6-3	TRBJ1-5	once	TGTGCCAGCAGTTCCGGGACAGGGCTTTGGAGCAATCAGCCCCAGCATTTT	CASSSGTGLWSNQPQHF
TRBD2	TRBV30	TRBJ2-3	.	TGTGCCTGGACTAGCGGGAGTGTGGCAGATACGCAGTATTTT	CAWTSGSVADTQYF
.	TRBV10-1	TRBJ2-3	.	TGCGCCATCCTTACACACAGGGCGGGCACAGATACGCAGTATTTT	CAILTHRAGTDTQYF
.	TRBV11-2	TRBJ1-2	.	TGTGCCAGCAGCTTGCCTAGTCTTTATGGCTACACCTTC	CASSLPSLYGYTF
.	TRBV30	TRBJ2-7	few	TGTGCCTGGAGTGTCCGGGGGTCCCACGAGCAGTACTTC	CAWSVRGSHEQYF
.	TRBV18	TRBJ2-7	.	TGTGCCAGCTCACCGTCAGGAGACGGGGGCTACGAGCAGTACTTC	CASSPSGDGGYEQYF
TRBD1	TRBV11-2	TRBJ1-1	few	TGTGCCAGCAGCTTGAACAGGGGTTCGAACACTGAAGCTTTCTTT	CASSLNRGSNTEAFF
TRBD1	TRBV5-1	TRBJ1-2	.	TGCGCCAGCAGCTTGGAAGGGACAGCAAATGGCTACACCTTC	CASSLEGTANGYTF
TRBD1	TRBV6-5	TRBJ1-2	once	TGTGCCAGCCGAGAGGGGGCAGGGAACTATGGCTACACCTTC	CASREGAGNYGYTF
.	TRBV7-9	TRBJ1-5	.	TGTGCCAGCAGCCAAGGACCGAATTTGGGTGTAGGCAATCAGCCCCAGCATTTT	CASSQGPNLGVGNQPQHF